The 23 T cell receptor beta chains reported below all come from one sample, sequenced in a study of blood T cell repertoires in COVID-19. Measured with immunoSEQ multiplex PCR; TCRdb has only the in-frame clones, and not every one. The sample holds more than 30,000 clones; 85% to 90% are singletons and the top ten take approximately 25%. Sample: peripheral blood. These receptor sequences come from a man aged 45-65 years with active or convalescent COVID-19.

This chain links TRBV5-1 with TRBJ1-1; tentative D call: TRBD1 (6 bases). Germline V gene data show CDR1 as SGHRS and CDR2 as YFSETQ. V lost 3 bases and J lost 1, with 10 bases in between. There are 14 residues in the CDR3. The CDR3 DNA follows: TGCGCCAGCAGCTACGGACAGTCGAACACTGAAGCTTTCTTT. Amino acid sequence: CASSYGQSNTEAFF.

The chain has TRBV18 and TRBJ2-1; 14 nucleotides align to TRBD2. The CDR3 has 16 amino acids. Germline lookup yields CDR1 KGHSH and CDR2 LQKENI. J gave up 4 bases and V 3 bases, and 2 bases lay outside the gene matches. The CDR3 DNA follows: TGTGCCAGCTCACCTGGACTAGCGGGAGGTTACAATGAGCAGTTCTTC. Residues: CASSPGLAGGYNEQFF.

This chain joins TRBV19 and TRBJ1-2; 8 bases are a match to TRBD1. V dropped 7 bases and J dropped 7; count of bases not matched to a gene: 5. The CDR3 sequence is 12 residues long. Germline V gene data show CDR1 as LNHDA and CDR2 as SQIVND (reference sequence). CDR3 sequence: CASTRQGTGYTF. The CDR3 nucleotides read TGTGCCAGTACCCGACAGGGGACTGGCTACACCTTC. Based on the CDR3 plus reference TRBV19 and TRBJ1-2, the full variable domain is DGGITQSPKYLFRKEGQNVTLSCEQNLNHDAMYWYRQDPGQGLRLIYYSQIVNDFQKGDIAEGYSVSREKKESFPLTVTSAQKNPTAFYLCASTRQGTGYTFGSGTRLTVV.

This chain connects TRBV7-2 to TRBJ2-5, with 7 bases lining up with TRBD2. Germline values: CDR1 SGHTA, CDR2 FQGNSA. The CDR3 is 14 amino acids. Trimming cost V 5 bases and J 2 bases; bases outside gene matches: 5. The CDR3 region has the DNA TGTGCCAGCAGCCTTGTGGGGGGGCAAGAGACCCAGTACTTC. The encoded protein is CASSLVGGQETQYF.

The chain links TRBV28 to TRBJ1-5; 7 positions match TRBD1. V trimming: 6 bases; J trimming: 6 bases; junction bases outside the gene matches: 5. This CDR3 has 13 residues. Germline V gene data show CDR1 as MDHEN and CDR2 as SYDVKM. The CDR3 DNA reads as TGTGCCAGCAGAGACAGGGTGAGTCAGCCCCAGCATTTT. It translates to CASRDRVSQPQHF.

CDR3 residues: CASSLGLAASTDTQYF. CDR3 nucleotide sequence: TGTGCCAGCAGCCTGGGACTAGCGGCCAGCACAGATACGCAGTATTTT. The V gene is TRBV7-2, the J gene TRBJ2-3; 11 positions agree with TRBD2. CDR1 SGHTA and CDR2 FQGNSA come from the germline V gene. The CDR3 covers 16 residues. The V and J ends lost 5 bases and 0 bases, in that order; junction bases with no gene match: 4.

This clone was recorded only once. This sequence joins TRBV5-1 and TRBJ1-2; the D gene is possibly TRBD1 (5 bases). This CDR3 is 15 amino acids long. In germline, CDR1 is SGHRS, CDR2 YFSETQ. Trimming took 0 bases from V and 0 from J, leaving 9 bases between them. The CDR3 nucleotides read TGCGCCAGCAGCTTGGCTACAGGAGCTAACTATGGCTACACCTTC. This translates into CASSLATGANYGYTF.

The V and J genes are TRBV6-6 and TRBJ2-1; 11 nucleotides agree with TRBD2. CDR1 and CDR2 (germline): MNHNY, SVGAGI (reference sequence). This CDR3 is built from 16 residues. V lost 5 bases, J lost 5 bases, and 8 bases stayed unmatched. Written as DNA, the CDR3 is TGTGCCAGCAGTACCCCGACTAGCGGGGCGAACAATGAGCAGTTCTTC. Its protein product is CASSTPTSGANNEQFF.

The CDR3: CASSNSRTAYEQYF. The CDR3 bases are TGTGCCAGCAGCAACTCGCGAACCGCCTACGAGCAGTACTTC. The chain links TRBV5-4 to TRBJ2-7; D is unresolved. CDR1 is SGHNT, CDR2 YYREEE, per germline (reference sequence). The CDR3 spans 14 residues. The V end was cut by 4 bases, the J end by 2 bases, with 13 bases between.

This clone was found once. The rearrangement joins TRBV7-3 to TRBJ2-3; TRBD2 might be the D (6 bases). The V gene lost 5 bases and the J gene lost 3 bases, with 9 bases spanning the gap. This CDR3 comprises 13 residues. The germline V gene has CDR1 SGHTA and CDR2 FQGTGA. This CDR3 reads CASSASGTDTQYF. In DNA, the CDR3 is TGTGCCAGCAGCGCAAGCGGGACAGATACGCAGTATTTT. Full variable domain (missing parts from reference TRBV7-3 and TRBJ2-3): GAGVSQTPSNKVTEKGKYVELRCDPISGHTALYWYRQSLGQGPEFLIYFQGTGAADDSGLPNDRFFAVRPEGSVSTLKIQRTERGDSAVYLCASSASGTDTQYFGPGTRLTVL.

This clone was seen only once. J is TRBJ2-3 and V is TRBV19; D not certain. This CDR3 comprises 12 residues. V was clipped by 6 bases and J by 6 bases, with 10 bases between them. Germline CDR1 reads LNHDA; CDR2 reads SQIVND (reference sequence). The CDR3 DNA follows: TGTGCCAGTAGGTCGCTGGCCGATACGCAGTATTTT. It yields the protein CASRSLADTQYF.

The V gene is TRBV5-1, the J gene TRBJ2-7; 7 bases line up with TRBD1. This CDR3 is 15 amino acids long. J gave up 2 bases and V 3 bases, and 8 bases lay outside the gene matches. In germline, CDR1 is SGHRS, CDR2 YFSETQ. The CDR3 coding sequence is TGCGCCAGCAGCTCCAGGGCGACAGGGACCTACGAGCAGTACTTC. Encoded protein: CASSSRATGTYEQYF.

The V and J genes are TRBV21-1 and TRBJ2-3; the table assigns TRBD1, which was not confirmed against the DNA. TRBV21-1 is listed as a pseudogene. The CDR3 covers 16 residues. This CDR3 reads CASSKEFCRSTDTQYF. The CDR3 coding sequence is TGTGCCAGCAGCAAAGAGTTTTGCAGAAGCACAGATACGCAGTATTTT.

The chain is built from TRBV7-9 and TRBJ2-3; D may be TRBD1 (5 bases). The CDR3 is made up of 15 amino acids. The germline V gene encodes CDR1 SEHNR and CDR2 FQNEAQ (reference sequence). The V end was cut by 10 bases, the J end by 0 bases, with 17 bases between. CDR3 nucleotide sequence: TGTGCCACCCAGAGGCCAGGGATCAGCACAGATACGCAGTATTTT. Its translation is CATQRPGISTDTQYF.

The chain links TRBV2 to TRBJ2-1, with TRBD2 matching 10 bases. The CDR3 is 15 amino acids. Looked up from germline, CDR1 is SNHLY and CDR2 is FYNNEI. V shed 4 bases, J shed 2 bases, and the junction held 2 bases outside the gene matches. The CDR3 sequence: CASSGTSGAYNEQFF. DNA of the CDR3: TGTGCCAGCAGTGGGACTAGCGGAGCCTACAATGAGCAGTTCTTC.

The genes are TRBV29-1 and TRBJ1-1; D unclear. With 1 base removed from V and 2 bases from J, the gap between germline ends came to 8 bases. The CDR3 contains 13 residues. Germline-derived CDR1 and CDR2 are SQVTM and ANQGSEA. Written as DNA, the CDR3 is TGCAGCGTTGAAGGGCAGAAAAACACTGAAGCTTTCTTT. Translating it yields CSVEGQKNTEAFF.

CDR3 DNA sequence: TGTGCCAGTAGTCATGGGACAGGGGGGCCAGATACGCAGTATTTT. Encoded protein: CASSHGTGGPDTQYF. This chain uses TRBV19 with TRBJ2-3, with TRBD1 matching 11 bases. The CDR3 sequence is 15 residues long. Germline CDR1 is LNHDA and CDR2 is SQIVND (reference sequence). V was clipped by 5 bases and J by 4 bases; unmatched bases: 5.

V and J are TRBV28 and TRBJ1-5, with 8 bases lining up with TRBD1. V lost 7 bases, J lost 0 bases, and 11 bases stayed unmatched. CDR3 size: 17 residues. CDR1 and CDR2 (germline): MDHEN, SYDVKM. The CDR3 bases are TGTGCCAGCAAACCCTTTTCAGGGGGCCTTAGCAATCAGCCCCAGCATTTT. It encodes CASKPFSGGLSNQPQHF.

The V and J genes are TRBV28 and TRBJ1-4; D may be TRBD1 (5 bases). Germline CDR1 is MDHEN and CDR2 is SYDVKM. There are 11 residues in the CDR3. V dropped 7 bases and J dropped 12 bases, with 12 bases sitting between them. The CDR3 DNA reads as TGTGCCAGCAATTCAGGGATCGAACTGTTTTTT. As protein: CASNSGIELFF.

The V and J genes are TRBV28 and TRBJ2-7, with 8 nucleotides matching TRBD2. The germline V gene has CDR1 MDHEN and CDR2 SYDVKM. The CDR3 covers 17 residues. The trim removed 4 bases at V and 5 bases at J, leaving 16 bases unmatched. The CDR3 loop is CASSSPGGAGTLDEQYF. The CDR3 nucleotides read TGTGCCAGCAGTTCGCCGGGGGGGGCCGGGACTTTAGACGAGCAGTACTTC.

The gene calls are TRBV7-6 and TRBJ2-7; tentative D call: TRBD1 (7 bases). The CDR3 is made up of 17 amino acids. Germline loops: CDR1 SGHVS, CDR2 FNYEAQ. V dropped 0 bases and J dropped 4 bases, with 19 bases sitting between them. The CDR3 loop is CASSLAGGGTRGYEQYF. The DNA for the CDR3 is TGTGCCAGCAGCTTAGCAGGAGGGGGCACCCGGGGTTACGAGCAGTACTTC.

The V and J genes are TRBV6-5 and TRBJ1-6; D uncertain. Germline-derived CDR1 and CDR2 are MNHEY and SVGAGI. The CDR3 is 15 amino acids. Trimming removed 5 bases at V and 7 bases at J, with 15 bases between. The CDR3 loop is CASSPEPSGNSPLHF. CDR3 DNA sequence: TGTGCCAGCAGTCCGGAACCATCCGGGAATTCACCCCTCCACTTT.

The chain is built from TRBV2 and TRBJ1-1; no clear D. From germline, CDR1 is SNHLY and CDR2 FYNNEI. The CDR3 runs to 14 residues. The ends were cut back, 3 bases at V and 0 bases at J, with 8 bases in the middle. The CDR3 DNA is TGTGCCAGCAGTGAGGGCGATGTGAACACTGAAGCTTTCTTT. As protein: CASSEGDVNTEAFF.